Shown below are 2 T cell receptor beta chains from a single sample sequenced in a study of shared clonotypes between healthy human individuals. Clones were sequenced by immunoSEQ multiplex PCR, and TCRdb holds only the in-frame ones, with some missing. The sample holds approximately 470,000 clones, around 80% seen once. The specimen sequenced was PBMCs. The source of these receptors is a middle-aged woman in good health. Some clones in this sample may be carry-over from other donors' samples.

In regard to this clone: Distinct nucleotide sequences in the sample also encode this CDR3. The rearrangement uses TRBV7-3 and TRBJ2-7; D might be TRBD1 (6 bases). This CDR3 is 13 amino acids long. V was pared by 5 bases and J by 4 bases, with 12 bases between. From germline, CDR1 is SGHTA and CDR2 FQGTGA. The CDR3 loop reads CASSPSTGYEQYF. As DNA, the CDR3 is TGTGCCAGCAGCCCCTCCACAGGGTACGAGCAGTACTTC.

The chain links TRBV5-4 to TRBJ2-1, with 10 bases identical to TRBD1. Trimming cost V 2 bases and J 8 bases; bases outside gene matches: 7. This CDR3 region has 15 residues. CDR1 is SGHNT, CDR2 YYREEE, per germline (reference sequence). The CDR3 DNA sequence: TGTGCCAGCAGCTTTACGGGACAGGGGTTCGATGAGCAGTTCTTC. Protein sequence: CASSFTGQGFDEQFF.